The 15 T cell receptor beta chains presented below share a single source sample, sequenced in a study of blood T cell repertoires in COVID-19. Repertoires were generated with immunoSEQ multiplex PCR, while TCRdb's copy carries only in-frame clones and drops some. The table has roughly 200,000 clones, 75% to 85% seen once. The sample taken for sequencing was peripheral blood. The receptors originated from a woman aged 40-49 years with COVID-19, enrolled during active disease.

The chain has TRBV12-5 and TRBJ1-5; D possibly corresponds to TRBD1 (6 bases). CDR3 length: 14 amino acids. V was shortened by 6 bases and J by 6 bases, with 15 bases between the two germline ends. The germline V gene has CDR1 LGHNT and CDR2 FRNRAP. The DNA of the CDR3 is TGTGCTAGTGGCAACGGGGGGCAGTCTCAGCCCCAGCATTTT. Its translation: CASGNGGQSQPQHF.

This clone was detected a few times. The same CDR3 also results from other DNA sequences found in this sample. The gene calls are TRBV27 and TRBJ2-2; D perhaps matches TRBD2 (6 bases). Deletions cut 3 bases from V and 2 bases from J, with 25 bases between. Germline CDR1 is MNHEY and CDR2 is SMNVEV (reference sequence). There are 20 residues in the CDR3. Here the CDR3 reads CASSFSPARLVAANTGELFF. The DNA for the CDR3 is TGTGCCAGCAGTTTCTCACCCGCCCGTTTGGTAGCGGCTAACACCGGGGAGCTGTTTTTT.

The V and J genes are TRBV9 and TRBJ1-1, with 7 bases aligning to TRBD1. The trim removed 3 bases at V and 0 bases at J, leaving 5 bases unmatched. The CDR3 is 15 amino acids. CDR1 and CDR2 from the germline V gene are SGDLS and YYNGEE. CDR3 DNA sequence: TGTGCCAGCAGCGCCAGGGGACAGATGAACACTGAAGCTTTCTTT. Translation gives CASSARGQMNTEAFF.

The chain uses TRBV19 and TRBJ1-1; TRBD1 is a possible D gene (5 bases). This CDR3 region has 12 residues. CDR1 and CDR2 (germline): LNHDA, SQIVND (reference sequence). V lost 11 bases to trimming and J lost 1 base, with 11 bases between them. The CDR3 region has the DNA TGTGCCTCAGGGATGTCGAACACTGAAGCTTTCTTT. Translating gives CASGMSNTEAFF.

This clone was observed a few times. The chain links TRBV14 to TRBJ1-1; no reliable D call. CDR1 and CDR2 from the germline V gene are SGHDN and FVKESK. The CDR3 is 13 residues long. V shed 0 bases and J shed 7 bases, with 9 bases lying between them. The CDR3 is CASSQDLSDEAFF. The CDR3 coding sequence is TGTGCCAGCAGCCAAGATTTGTCAGATGAAGCTTTCTTT.

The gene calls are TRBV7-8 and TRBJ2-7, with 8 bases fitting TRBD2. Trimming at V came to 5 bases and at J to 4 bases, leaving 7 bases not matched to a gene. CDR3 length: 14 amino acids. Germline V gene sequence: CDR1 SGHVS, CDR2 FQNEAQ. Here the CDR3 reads CASSLTGLEYEQYF. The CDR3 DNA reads TGTGCCAGCAGCCTAACGGGACTAGAGTACGAGCAGTACTTC.

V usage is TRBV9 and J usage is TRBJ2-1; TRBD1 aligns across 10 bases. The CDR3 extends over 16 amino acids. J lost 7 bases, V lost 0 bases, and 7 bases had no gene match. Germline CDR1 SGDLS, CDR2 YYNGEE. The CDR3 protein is CASSVEWTGGRNEQFF. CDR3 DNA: TGTGCCAGCAGCGTAGAGTGGACAGGGGGAAGAAATGAGCAGTTCTTC. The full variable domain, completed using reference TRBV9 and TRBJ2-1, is DSGVTQTPKHLITATGQRVTLRCSPRSGDLSVYWYQQSLDQGLQFLIQYYNGEERAKGNILERFSAQQFPDLHSELNLSSLELGDSALYFCASSVEWTGGRNEQFFGPGTRLTVL.

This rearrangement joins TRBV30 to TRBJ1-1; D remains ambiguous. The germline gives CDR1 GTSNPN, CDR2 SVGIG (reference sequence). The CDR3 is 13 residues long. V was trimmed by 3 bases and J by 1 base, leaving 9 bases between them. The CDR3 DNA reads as TGTGCCTGGAGCGAGACAAGGAACACTGAAGCTTTCTTT. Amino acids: CAWSETRNTEAFF. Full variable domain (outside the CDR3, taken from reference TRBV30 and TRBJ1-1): SQTIHQWPATLVQPVGSPLSLECTVEGTSNPNLYWYRQAAGRGLQLLFYSVGIGQISSEVPQNLSASRPQDRQFILSSKKLLLSDSGFYLCAWSETRNTEAFFGQGTRLTVV.

The CDR3 is CASSQSGLGEQYF. The CDR3 DNA follows: TGTGCCAGCAGCCAGTCAGGGTTGGGCGAGCAGTACTTC. The chain has TRBV3-1 (or the pseudogene TRBV3-2) and TRBJ2-7; perhaps TRBD1 as D (5 bases). Germline values: CDR1 LGHDT, CDR2 YNNKEL (reference sequence). This CDR3 spans 13 amino acids. Trimming cost V 3 bases and J 6 bases, with 12 bases left between them.

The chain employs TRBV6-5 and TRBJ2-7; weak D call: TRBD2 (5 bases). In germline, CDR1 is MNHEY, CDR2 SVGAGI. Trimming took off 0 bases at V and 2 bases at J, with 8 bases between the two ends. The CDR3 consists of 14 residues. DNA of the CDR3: TGTGCCAGCAGTTACTCGCCGGGAACCTACGAGCAGTACTTC. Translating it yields CASSYSPGTYEQYF.

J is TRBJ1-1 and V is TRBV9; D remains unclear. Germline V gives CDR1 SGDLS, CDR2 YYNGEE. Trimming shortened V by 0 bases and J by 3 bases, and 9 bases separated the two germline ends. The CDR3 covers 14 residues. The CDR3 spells CASSVAFADTEAFF. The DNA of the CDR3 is TGTGCCAGCAGCGTAGCCTTTGCGGACACTGAAGCTTTCTTT. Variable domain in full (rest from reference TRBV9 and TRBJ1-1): DSGVTQTPKHLITATGQRVTLRCSPRSGDLSVYWYQQSLDQGLQFLIQYYNGEERAKGNILERFSAQQFPDLHSELNLSSLELGDSALYFCASSVAFADTEAFFGQGTRLTVV.

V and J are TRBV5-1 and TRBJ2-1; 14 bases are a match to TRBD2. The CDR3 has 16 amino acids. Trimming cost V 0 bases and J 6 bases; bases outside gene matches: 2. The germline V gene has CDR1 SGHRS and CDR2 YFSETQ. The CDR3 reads CASSLGGLAGVNEQFF. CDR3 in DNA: TGCGCCAGCAGCTTGGGGGGACTAGCGGGAGTCAATGAGCAGTTCTTC.

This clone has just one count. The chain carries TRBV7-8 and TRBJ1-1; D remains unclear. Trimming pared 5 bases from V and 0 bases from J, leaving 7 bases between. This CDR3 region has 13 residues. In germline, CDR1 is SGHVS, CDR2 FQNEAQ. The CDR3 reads CASSPRLNTEAFF. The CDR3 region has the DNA TGTGCCAGCAGCCCGCGTTTGAACACTGAAGCTTTCTTT.

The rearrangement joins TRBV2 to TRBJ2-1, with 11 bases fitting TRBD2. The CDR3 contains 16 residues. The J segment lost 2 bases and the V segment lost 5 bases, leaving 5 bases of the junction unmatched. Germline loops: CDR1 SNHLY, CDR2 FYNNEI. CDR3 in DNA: TGTGCCAGCAGTTACCTAGCGGGAGGCCCCTACAATGAGCAGTTCTTC. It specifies CASSYLAGGPYNEQFF.

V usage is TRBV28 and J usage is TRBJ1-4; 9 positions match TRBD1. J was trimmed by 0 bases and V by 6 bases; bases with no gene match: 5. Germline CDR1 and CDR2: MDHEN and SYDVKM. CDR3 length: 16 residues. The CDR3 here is CASSPWDRATNEKLFF. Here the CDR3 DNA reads TGTGCCAGCAGCCCCTGGGACAGGGCAACTAATGAAAAACTGTTTTTT.